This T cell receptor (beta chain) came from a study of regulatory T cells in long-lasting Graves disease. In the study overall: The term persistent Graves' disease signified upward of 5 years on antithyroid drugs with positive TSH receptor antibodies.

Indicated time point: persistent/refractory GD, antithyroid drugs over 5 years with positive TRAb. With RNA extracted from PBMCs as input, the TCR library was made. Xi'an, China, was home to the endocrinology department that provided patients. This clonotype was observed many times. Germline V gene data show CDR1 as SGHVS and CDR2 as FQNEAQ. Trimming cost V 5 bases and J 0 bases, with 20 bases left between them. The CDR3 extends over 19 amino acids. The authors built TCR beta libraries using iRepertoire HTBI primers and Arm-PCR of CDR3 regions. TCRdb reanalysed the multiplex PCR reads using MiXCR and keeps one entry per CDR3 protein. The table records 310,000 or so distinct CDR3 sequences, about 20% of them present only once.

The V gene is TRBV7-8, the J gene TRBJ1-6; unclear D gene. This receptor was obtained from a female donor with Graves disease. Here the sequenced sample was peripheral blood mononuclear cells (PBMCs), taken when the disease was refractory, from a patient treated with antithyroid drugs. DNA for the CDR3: TGTGCCAGCAGCCCCGCGGGAACAGCTTCGAGCTCCTATAATTCACCCCTCCACTTT. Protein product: CASSPAGTASSSYNSPLHF. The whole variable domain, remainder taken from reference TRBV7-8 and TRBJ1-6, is GAGVSQSPRYKVAKRGQDVALRCDPISGHVSLFWYQQALGQGPEFLTYFQNEAQLDKSGLPSDRFFAERPEGSVSTLKIQRTQQEDSAVYLCASSPAGTASSSYNSPLHFGNGTRLTVT.